This TCR beta chain appears in the sequencing data of a study of human T cells and chemical hapten exposure. Study findings and constraints: Alopecia affecting every donor means their immune response may not match healthy people's. Among expanded TCRs, significantly more large CDR3 similarity clusters formed than among controls.

A single record per CDR3 protein comes from TCRdb applying MiXCR to the RACE reads. The sample includes roughly 82,000 distinct CDR3 sequences, 12% of them seen just once. Time point given: patch test 1, 2 weeks after DPC sensitization. As for treatment: therapeutic diphenylcyclopropenone sensitization with weekly scalp DPC. Staff drew blood before applying each patch test. As to this clonotype: No antigen is known for it.

Source: whole blood, taken in connection with sensitization to the hapten diphenylcyclopropenone (DPC). The sequence was collected from an older woman with alopecia areata. Some clones in this sample may be carry-over from other donors' samples.

As DNA, the CDR3 is TGTGCCAGCAGTTACTTCGGTCCTAGCGGGGCCTATACCGGGGAGCTGTTTTTT. Its protein is CASSYFGPSGAYTGELFF. This chain connects TRBV6-6 to TRBJ2-2, with TRBD2 identical over 9 bases. Germline V gene data show CDR1 as MNHNY and CDR2 as SVGAGI (reference sequence). V was pared by 1 base and J by 5 bases, with 11 bases of the junction left unmatched. The CDR3 is 18 residues long.